The 10 T cell receptor beta chains listed next were all sequenced from one sample in a study of blood T cell repertoires in COVID-19. Measured with immunoSEQ multiplex PCR; TCRdb has only the in-frame clones, and not every one. The sample has around 300,000 clones; 75% to 90% are singletons. The source material was peripheral blood. These receptors came from a woman in her fifties or sixties with COVID-19, enrolled during active disease.

The rearrangement joins TRBV7-9 to TRBJ2-1; TRBD2 aligns across 10 bases. The CDR3 is 15 amino acids. From germline, CDR1 is SEHNR and CDR2 FQNEAQ (reference sequence). Trimming cost V 1 base and J 8 bases; bases outside gene matches: 5. The CDR3 DNA reads TGTGCCAGCAGCTTAGTTCTAGCGGGAGTGGATGAGCAGTTCTTC. Translating gives CASSLVLAGVDEQFF.

This chain uses TRBV24-1 with TRBJ1-1; 7 bases line up with TRBD1. Germline CDR1 is KGHDR and CDR2 is SFDVKD. V lost 7 bases, J lost 1 base, and 2 bases stayed unmatched. This CDR3 is 13 amino acids long. The CDR3 DNA is TGTGCCACCAGGGGACAGACGAACACTGAAGCTTTCTTT. Its protein product is CATRGQTNTEAFF.

This chain connects TRBV5-6 to TRBJ2-7; the D gene is possibly TRBD2 (5 bases). V was trimmed by 3 bases and J by 5 bases, leaving 6 bases between them. This CDR3 spans 11 amino acids. Per the germline V gene, CDR1 is SGHDT and CDR2 is YYEEEE. CDR3 region: CASSSGDEQYF. For the CDR3, the DNA is TGTGCCAGCAGCTCCGGGGACGAGCAGTACTTC.

The V call is TRBV21-1, the J call TRBJ1-1. TRBV21-1 is recorded as a pseudogene. The CDR3 is 14 residues long. CDR3 coding DNA: TGTGCCAGCAGCAATTATAGCAGGAACACTGAAGCTTTCTTT. Amino acid sequence: CASSNYSRNTEAFF.

This clone was picked up one time. The rearrangement uses TRBV3-1 (or the pseudogene TRBV3-2) and TRBJ2-7, with 8 bases identical to TRBD1. CDR3 length equals 14 residues. CDR1 and CDR2 from the germline V gene are LGHDT and YNNKEL (reference sequence). V was clipped by 0 bases and J by 7 bases; unmatched bases: 5. CDR3 in DNA: TGTGCCAGCAGCCAAGACGGACAGGGCGGGGAGCAGTACTTC. Translating it yields CASSQDGQGGEQYF.

The chain joins TRBV3-1 (or the pseudogene TRBV3-2) to TRBJ1-2, with 7 bases identical to TRBD1. Per the germline V gene, CDR1 is LGHDT and CDR2 is YNNKEL (reference sequence). J lost 5 bases, V lost 0 bases, and 9 bases had no gene match. The CDR3 extends over 16 amino acids. The CDR3 DNA reads as TGTGCCAGCAGCCAAGATCTGATAGGGGGCCTTTATGGCTACACCTTC. This sequence encodes CASSQDLIGGLYGYTF.

The chain has TRBV15 and TRBJ2-4; no firm D call. Germline CDR1 reads LNHNV; CDR2 reads YYDKDF (reference sequence). This CDR3 is built from 17 residues. With 0 bases removed from V and 0 bases from J, the gap between germline ends came to 12 bases. This chain's CDR3 is CATSRDGRILAKNIQYF. The DNA for the CDR3 is TGTGCCACCAGCAGAGATGGCCGAATCCTAGCCAAAAACATTCAGTACTTC.

V gene TRBV15 combines with J gene TRBJ1-1; D ambiguous. With 1 base removed from V and 1 base from J, the gap between germline ends came to 10 bases. Germline values: CDR1 LNHNV, CDR2 YYDKDF (reference sequence). There are 15 residues in the CDR3. The CDR3 is CATSRVDTANTEAFF. The CDR3 nucleotides read TGTGCCACCAGCAGAGTAGATACAGCGAACACTGAAGCTTTCTTT.

This chain joins TRBV11-2 and TRBJ1-6; D gene ambiguous. The CDR3 consists of 16 residues. Trimming pared 5 bases from V and 5 bases from J, leaving 16 bases between. Germline lookup yields CDR1 SGHAT and CDR2 FQNNGV. The CDR3 DNA sequence: TGTGCCAGCAGCCCCGGGTTTCCAGTTAATAATTCACCCCTCCACTTT. It encodes CASSPGFPVNNSPLHF. Together with reference TRBV11-2 and TRBJ1-6, the CDR3 gives the full variable domain: EAGVAQSPRYKIIEKRQSVAFWCNPISGHATLYWYQQILGQGPKLLIQFQNNGVVDDSQLPKDRFSAERLKGVDSTLKIQPAKLEDSAVYLCASSPGFPVNNSPLHFGNGTRLTVT.

The chain is built from TRBV10-3 and TRBJ2-5, with 9 bases fitting TRBD1. Per germline, CDR1 ENHRY and CDR2 SYGVKD. This CDR3 is 16 amino acids long. Trimming at V came to 6 bases and at J to 6 bases, leaving 14 bases not matched to a gene. The CDR3 here is CAISNHQGQGGKTQYF. In nucleotides, the CDR3 is TGTGCCATCAGCAACCACCAGGGACAGGGCGGGAAGACCCAGTACTTC.